This T cell receptor beta chain was found in a study of shared clonotypes between healthy human individuals. A remark on this clone: The identical CDR3 is also encoded by other nucleotide sequences in the sample.

Some clones are missing from TCRdb's copy, which holds only in-frame ones; the method was immunoSEQ multiplex PCR. Among under 1,900,000 clones listed, approximately 98.5% were seen once. This clonotype originated in a man aged 30 to 45 in good health. Sequencing was done on a sample of naive CD4+ T cells sorted from blood. Specified subset: CD45RA+ positively selected.

CDR3 DNA sequence: TGTGCCAGCTCACCCCCGGGACAGGGACCATACGAGCAGTACTTC. It specifies CASSPPGQGPYEQYF. The V and J genes are TRBV18 and TRBJ2-7; 9 bases line up with TRBD1. CDR1 and CDR2 from the germline V gene are KGHSH and LQKENI. The CDR3 covers 15 residues. With 3 bases clipped from V and 4 bases from J, the junction kept 7 bases outside the gene matches.